Listed below are T cell receptor beta chains from one sample, sequenced in a study of CD8+ T cells in alopecia areata. The method was immunoSEQ multiplex PCR; TCRdb's version includes in-frame clones alone and lacks a portion of them. The sample consists of about 140,000 clones, roughly 50% of them appearing once. Sequenced: CD4+ T cells sorted from blood. These receptors were obtained from a human donor in good health. Both conserved end residues are part of each CDR3. Fields, in order: V gene, J gene, CDR3 length, CDR3 protein.

V: TRBV5-6
J: TRBJ2-4
length: 15
CDR3: CASSLAGVAKNIQYF

V: TRBV4-1
J: TRBJ1-1
length: 15
CDR3: CASSQVRGGRTEAFF

V: TRBV2
J: TRBJ2-3
length: 14
CDR3: CARGTSGYTDTQYF

V: TRBV30
J: TRBJ1-1
length: 13
CDR3: CAWHFSVNTEAFF

V: TRBV27
J: TRBJ1-2
length: 15
CDR3: CASSLSRTGNYGYTF

V: TRBV9
J: TRBJ1-1
length: 13
CDR3: CASSVGQLTEAFF

V: TRBV7-2
J: TRBJ1-2
length: 14
CDR3: CASSLGLANYGYTF

V: TRBV19
J: TRBJ2-1
length: 13
CDR3: CATTRDRLGEQFF

V: TRBV18
J: TRBJ1-3
length: 15
CDR3: CASSSTVGSGNTIYF

V: TRBV4-1
J: TRBJ1-5
length: 14
CDR3: CASSQPGQNQPQHF

V: TRBV29-1
J: TRBJ2-5
length: 13
CDR3: CSVESGLGETQYF

V: TRBV2
J: TRBJ2-7
length: 11
CDR3: CASTPAYEQYF

V: TRBV2
J: TRBJ1-5
length: 14
CDR3: CASRNRQGWQPQHF

V: TRBV10-2
J: TRBJ2-3
length: 14
CDR3: CASSVGSHTDTQYF

V: TRBV5-1
J: TRBJ1-1
length: 14
CDR3: CASSLANLNTEAFF

V: TRBV29-1
J: TRBJ2-5
length: 12
CDR3: CSAGGQAGSQYF

V: TRBV18
J: TRBJ1-3
length: 14
CDR3: CAATRPGTGNTIYF

V: TRBV19
J: TRBJ2-2
length: 14
CDR3: CASSPTLGTGELFF

V: TRBV7-9
J: TRBJ1-1
length: 16
CDR3: CASSSYGNRGQTEAFF

V: TRBV28
J: TRBJ2-5
length: 15
CDR3: CASSFRHGRQETQYF

V: TRBV29-1
J: TRBJ2-3
length: 13
CDR3: CSAQGANTDTQYF

V: TRBV29-1
J: TRBJ2-7
length: 14
CDR3: CSVLVTGTSYEQYF

V: TRBV29-1
J: TRBJ2-2
length: 16
CDR3: CSVGTSGREGTGELFF